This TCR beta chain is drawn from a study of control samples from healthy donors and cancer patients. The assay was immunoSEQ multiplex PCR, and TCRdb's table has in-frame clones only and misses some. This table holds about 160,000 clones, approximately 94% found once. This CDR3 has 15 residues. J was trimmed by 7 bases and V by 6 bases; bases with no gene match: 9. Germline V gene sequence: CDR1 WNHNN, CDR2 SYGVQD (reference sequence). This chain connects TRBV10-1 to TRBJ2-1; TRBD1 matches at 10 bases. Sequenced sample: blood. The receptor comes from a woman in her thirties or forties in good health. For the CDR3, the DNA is TGCGCCAGCAGCGCCGGGACAGGGGAAGGGAATGAGCAGTTCTTC. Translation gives CASSAGTGEGNEQFF.